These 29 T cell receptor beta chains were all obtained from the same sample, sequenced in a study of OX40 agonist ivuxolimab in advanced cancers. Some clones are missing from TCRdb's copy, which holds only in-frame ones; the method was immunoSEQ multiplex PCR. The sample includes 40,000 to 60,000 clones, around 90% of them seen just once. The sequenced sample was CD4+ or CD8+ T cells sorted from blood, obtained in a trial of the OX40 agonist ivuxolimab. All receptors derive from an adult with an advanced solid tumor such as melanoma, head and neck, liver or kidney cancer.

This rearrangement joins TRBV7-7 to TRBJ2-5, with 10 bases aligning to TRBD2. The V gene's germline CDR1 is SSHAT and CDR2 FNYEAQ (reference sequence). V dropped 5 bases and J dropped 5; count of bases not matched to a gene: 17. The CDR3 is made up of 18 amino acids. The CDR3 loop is CASSIGGASGGARETQYF. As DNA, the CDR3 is TGTGCCAGCAGCATAGGAGGGGCCAGCGGGGGGGCCCGGGAGACCCAGTACTTC.

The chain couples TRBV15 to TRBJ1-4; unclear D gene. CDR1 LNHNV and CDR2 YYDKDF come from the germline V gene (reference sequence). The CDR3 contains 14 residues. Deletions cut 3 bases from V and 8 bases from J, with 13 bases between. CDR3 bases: TGTGCCACCAGCAGGCACGACCCGGGGGAAAAACTGTTTTTT. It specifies CATSRHDPGEKLFF.

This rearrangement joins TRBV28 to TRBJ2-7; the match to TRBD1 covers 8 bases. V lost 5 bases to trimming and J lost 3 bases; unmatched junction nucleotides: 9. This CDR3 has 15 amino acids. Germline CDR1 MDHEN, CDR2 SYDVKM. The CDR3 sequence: CASSRPGQASYEQYF. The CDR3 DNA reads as TGTGCCAGCAGTAGACCGGGACAGGCCAGCTACGAGCAGTACTTC.

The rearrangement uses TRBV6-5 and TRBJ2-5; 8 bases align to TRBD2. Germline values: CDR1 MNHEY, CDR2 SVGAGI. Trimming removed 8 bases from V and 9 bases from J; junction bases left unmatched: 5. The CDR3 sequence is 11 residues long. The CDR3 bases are TGTGCCAGCTCGGCCGGGGGGGCCCAGTACTTC. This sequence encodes CASSAGGAQYF.

CDR3 loop: CASSRTGGGTEAFF. The CDR3 nucleotides are TGTGCCAGCAGCCGAACAGGGGGAGGCACTGAAGCTTTCTTT. V is TRBV7-2 and J is TRBJ1-1; 8 bases align to TRBD1. With V trimmed by 5 bases and J by 4 bases, 6 bases remained unmatched. This CDR3 has 14 residues. Looked up from germline, CDR1 is SGHTA and CDR2 is FQGNSA.

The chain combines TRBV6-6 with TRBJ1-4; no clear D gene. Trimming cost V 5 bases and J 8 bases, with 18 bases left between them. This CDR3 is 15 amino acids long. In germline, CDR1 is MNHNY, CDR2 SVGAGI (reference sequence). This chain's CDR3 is CASSVSNARGEKLFF. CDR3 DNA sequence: TGTGCCAGCAGTGTCTCCAACGCGCGCGGCGAAAAACTGTTTTTT.

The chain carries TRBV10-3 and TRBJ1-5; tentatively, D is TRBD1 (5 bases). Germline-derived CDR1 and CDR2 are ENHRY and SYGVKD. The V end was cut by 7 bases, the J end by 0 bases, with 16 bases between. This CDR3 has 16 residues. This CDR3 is CAINRDGPNSNQPQHF. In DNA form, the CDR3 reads TGTGCCATCAACCGGGACGGTCCCAATAGCAATCAGCCCCAGCATTTT.

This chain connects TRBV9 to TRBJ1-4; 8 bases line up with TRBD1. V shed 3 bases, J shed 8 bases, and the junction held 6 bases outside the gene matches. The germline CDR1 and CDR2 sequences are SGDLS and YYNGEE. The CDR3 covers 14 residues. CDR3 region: CASSAGTGGEKLFF. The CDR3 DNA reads TGTGCCAGCAGCGCCGGGACAGGTGGGGAAAAACTGTTTTTT.

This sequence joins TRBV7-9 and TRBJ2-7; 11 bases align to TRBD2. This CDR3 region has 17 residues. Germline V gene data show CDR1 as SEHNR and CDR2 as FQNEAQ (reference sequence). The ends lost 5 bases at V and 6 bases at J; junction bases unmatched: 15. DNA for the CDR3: TGTGCCAGCAGCCCCACTAGCGGGGGAGGGTATGGAGGCGAGCAGTACTTC. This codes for CASSPTSGGGYGGEQYF.

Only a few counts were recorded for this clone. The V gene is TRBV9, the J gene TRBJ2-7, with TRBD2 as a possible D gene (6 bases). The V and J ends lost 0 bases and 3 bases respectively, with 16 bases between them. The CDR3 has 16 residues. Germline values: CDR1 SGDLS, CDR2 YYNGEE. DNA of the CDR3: TGTGCCAGCAGCGTAGGTGGTGCGGGGCGGGTCTACGAGCAGTACTTC. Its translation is CASSVGGAGRVYEQYF.

CDR3 residues: CASRRTGVYEQYF. CDR3 bases: TGTGCCAGCAGACGGACAGGGGTCTACGAGCAGTACTTC. The V call is TRBV27, the J call TRBJ2-7; TRBD1 matches at 9 bases. The J segment lost 3 bases and the V segment lost 6 bases, leaving 3 bases of the junction unmatched. CDR1 and CDR2 from the germline V gene are MNHEY and SMNVEV (reference sequence). The CDR3 is 13 residues long.

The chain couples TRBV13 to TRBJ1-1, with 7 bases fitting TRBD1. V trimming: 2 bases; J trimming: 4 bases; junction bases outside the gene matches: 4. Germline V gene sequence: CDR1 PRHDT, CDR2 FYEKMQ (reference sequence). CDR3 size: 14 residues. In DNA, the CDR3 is TGTGCCAGCAGCTTACCAGGGGGGATCACTGAAGCTTTCTTT. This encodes CASSLPGGITEAFF.

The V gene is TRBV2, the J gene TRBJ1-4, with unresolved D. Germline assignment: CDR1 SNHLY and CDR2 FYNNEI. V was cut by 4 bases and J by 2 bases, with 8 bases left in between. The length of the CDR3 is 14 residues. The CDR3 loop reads CASSGGGTNEKLFF. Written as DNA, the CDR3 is TGTGCCAGCAGTGGGGGAGGCACTAATGAAAAACTGTTTTTT.

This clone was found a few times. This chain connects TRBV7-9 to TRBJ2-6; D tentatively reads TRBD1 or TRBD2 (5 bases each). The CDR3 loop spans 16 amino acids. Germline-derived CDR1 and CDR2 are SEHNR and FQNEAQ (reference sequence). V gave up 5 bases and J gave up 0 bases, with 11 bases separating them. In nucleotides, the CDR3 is TGTGCCAGCAGCATGGGACGCCGCTCTGGGGCCAACGTCCTGACTTTC. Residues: CASSMGRRSGANVLTF.

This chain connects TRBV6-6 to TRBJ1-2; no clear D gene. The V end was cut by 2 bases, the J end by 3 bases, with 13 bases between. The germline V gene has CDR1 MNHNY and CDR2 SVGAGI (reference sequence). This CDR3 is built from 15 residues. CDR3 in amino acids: CASSYVGGFDYGYTF. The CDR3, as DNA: TGTGCCAGCAGTTACGTTGGCGGCTTTGACTATGGCTACACCTTC.

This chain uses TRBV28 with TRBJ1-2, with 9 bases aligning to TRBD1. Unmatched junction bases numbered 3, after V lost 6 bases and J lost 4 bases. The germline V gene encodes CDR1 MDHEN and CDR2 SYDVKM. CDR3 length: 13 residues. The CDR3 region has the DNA TGTGCCAGCAGACAGACAGGGGGCTATGGCTACACCTTC. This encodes CASRQTGGYGYTF.

The CDR3: CASSSRPRQGVTGYTF. The DNA for the CDR3 is TGTGCCAGCAGTTCTCGCCCAAGACAGGGAGTAACTGGCTACACCTTC. The chain is built from TRBV2 and TRBJ1-2; TRBD1 matches at 7 bases. The CDR3 totals 16 residues. The junction had 16 bases not matched to a gene; V was cut back by 5 bases and J by 7 bases. Germline assignment: CDR1 SNHLY and CDR2 FYNNEI.

The DNA for the CDR3 is TGTGCCAGCAGCTTATGGGCGACAGGAGGGACCTCTTCCCATGAGCAGTTCTTC. This codes for CASSLWATGGTSSHEQFF. V is TRBV7-2 and J is TRBJ2-1, with D possibly being TRBD1 or TRBD2 (6 bases each). Germline CDR1 reads SGHTA; CDR2 reads FQGNSA. This CDR3 contains 18 residues. The V and J ends lost 2 bases and 8 bases respectively, with 25 bases between them. The full variable domain, completed using reference TRBV7-2 and TRBJ2-1, is GAGVSQSPSNKVTEKGKDVELRCDPISGHTALYWYRQSLGQGLEFLIYFQGNSAPDKSGLPSDRFSAERTGGSVSTLTIQRTQQEDSAVYLCASSLWATGGTSSHEQFFGPGTRLTVL.

The CDR3 nucleotides read TGTGCCAGCAGCCCCCTCGACAGGGAAAGTCAGCCCCAGCATTTT. This gives the protein CASSPLDRESQPQHF. The V call is TRBV28, the J call TRBJ1-5, with TRBD1 identical over 7 bases. CDR3 size: 15 residues. From germline, CDR1 is MDHEN and CDR2 SYDVKM. Unmatched junction bases numbered 11, after V lost 6 bases and J lost 6 bases.

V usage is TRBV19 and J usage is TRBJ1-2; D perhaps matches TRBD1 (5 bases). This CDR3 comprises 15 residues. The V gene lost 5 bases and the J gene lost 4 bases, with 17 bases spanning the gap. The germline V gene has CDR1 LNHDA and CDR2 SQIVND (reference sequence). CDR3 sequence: CASSVIGTGTYGYTF. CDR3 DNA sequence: TGTGCCAGTAGTGTCATCGGGACGGGTACCTATGGCTACACCTTC.

The CDR3, as DNA: TGTGCCAGCATCTCCGGGGCCCAAGAGACCCAGTACTTC. This translates into CASISGAQETQYF. The chain links TRBV6-1 to TRBJ2-5; possibly TRBD1 or TRBD2 for D (5 bases each). Germline CDR1 MNHNS, CDR2 SASEGT. V was cut by 7 bases and J by 1 base, with 10 bases left in between. The CDR3 loop spans 13 amino acids.

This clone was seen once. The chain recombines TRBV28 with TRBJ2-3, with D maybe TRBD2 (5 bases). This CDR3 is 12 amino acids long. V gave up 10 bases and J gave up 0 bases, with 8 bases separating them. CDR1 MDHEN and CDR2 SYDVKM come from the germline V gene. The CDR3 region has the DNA TGTGCCACCCGGGAAAGCACAGATACGCAGTATTTT. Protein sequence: CATRESTDTQYF.

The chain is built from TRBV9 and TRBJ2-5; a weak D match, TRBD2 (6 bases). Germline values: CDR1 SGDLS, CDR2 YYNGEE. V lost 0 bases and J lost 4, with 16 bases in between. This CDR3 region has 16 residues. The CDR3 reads CASSVVTGGGVETQYF. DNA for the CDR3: TGTGCCAGCAGCGTAGTTACAGGCGGCGGGGTAGAGACCCAGTACTTC.

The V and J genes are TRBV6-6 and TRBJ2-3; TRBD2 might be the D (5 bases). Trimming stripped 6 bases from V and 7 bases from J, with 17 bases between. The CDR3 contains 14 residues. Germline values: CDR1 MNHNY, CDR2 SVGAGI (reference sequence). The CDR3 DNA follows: TGTGCCAGCAGGGTACGGGAAAGCAGCCATACGCAGTATTTT. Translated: CASRVRESSHTQYF.

The CDR3 loop reads CASSHIETQYF. For the CDR3, the DNA is TGTGCCAGTTCACATATCGAGACCCAGTACTTC. The chain joins TRBV28 to TRBJ2-5; D gene ambiguous. Germline values: CDR1 MDHEN, CDR2 SYDVKM. The CDR3 spans 11 residues. Trimming took off 9 bases at V and 5 bases at J, with 10 bases between the two ends.

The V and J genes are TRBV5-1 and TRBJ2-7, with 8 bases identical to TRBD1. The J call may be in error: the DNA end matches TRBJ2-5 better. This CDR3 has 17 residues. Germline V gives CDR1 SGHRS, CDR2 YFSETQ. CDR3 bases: TGCGCCAGCAGCCCGGGACAGGACAATGGAGGGACAGAGACCCAGTACTTC. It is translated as CASSPGQDNGGTETQYF.

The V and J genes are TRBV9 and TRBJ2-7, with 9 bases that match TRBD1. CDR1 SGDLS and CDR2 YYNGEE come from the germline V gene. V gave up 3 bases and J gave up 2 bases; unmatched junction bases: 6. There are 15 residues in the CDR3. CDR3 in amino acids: CASSARQGDPYEQYF. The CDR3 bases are TGTGCCAGCAGCGCCAGACAGGGGGATCCCTACGAGCAGTACTTC.

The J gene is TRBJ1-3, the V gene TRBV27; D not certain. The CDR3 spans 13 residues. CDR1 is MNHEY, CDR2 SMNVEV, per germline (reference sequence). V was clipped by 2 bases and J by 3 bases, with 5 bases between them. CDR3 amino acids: CASSLGIGNTIYF. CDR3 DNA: TGTGCCAGCAGTTTAGGGATTGGAAACACCATATATTTT.

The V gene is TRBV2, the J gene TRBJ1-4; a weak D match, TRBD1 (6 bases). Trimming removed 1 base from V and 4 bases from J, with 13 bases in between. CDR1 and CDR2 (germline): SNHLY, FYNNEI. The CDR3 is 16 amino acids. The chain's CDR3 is CASSEVVDRNNEKLFF. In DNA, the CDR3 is TGTGCCAGCAGTGAAGTTGTAGACAGGAATAATGAAAAACTGTTTTTT. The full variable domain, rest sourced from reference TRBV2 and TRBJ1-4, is EPEVTQTPSHQVTQMGQEVILRCVPISNHLYFYWYRQILGQKVEFLVSFYNNEISEKSEIFDDQFSVERPDGSNFTLKIRSTKLEDSAMYFCASSEVVDRNNEKLFFGSGTQLSVL.